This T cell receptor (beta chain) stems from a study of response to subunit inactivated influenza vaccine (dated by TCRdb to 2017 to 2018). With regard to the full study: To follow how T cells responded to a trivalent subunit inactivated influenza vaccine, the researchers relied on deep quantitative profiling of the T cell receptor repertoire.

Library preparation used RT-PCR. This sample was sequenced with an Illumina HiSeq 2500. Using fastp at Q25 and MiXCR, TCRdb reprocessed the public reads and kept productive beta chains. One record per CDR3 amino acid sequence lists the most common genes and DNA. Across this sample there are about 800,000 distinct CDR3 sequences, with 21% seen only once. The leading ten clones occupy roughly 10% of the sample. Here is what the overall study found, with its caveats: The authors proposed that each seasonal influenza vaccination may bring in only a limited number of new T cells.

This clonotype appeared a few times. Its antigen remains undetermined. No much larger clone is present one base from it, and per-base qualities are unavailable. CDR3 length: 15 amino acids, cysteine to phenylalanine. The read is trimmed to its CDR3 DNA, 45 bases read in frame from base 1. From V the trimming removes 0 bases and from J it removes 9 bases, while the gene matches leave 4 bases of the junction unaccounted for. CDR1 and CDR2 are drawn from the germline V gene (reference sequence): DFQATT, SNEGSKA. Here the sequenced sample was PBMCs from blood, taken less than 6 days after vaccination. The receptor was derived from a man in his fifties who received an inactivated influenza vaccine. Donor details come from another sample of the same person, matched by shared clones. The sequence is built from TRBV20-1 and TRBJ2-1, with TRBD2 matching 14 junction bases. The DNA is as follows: TGCAGTGCTAGAGACGGACTAGCGGGGGGTGCTGAGCAGTTCTTC. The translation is CSARDGLAGGAEQFF.